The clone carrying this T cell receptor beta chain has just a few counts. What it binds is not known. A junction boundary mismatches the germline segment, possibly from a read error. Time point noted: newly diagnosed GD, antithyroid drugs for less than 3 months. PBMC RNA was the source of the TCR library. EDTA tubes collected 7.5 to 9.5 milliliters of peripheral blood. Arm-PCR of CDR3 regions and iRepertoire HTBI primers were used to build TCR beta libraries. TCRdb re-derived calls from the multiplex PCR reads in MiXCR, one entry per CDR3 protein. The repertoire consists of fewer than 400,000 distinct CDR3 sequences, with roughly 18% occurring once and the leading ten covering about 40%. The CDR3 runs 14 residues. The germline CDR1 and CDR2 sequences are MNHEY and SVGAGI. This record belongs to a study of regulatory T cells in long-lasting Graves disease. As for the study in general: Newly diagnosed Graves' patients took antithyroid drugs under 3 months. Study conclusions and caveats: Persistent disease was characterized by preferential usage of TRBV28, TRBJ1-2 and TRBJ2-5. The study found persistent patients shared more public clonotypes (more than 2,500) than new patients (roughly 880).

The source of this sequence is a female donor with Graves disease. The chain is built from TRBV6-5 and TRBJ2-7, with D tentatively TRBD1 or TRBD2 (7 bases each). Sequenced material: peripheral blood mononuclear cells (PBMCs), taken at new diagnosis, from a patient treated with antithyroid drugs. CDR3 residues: CASSNSGGAYEQYF. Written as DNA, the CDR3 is TGTGCCAGCAGTAACTCAGGGGGGGCCTACGAGCAGTACTTC.